This T cell receptor (beta chain) was profiled in a study of T cells after posttransplantation cyclophosphamide. As concerns this clone: Its target is not known.

The naive gate required viable CD3+CD4+ or CD3+CD8+ cells with CCR7+CD45RA+CD45RO-CD95-CD27+CD28+ phenotype. Assay used: immunoSEQ multiplex PCR; TCRdb lists only in-frame clones, some missing. The sample yields around 31,000 clones, roughly nine tenths seen once. Broader study findings: Donor-recipient repertoire similarity was low at 1-2 months, rising over year one.

The sample consisted of naive CD4+ T cells sorted from blood. This receptor was taken from a man aged 30-40 years in good health and a related stem cell transplant donor.

DNA for the CDR3: TGTGCCAGCAGTTCGCCTACCAGGGAGGCCGATCAGCCCCAGCATTTT. Translating it yields CASSSPTREADQPQHF. The rearrangement uses TRBV28 and TRBJ1-5, with a weak D call TRBD1 (5 bases). The V end lost 4 bases, the J end lost 5 bases, and 18 bases lay between the germline ends. The CDR3 spans 16 residues. Germline V lookup: CDR1 MDHEN, CDR2 SYDVKM.